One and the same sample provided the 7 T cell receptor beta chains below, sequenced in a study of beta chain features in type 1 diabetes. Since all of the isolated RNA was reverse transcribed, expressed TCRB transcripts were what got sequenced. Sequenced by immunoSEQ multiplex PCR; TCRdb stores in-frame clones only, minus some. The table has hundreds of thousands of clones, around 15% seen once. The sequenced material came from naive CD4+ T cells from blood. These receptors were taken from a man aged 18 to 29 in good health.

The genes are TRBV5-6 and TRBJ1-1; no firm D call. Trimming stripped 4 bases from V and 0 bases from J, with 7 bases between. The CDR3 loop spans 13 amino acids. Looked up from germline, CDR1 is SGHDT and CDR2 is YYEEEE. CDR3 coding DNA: TGTGCCAGCAGCCCCCACTTGAACACTGAAGCTTTCTTT. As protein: CASSPHLNTEAFF.

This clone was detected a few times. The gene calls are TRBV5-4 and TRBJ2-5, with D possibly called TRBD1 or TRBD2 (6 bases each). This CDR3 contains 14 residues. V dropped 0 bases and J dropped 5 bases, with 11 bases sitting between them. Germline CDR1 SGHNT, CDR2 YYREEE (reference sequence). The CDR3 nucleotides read TGTGCCAGCAGCTTGGGGGGGGCGCGGGAGACCCAGTACTTC. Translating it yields CASSLGGARETQYF.

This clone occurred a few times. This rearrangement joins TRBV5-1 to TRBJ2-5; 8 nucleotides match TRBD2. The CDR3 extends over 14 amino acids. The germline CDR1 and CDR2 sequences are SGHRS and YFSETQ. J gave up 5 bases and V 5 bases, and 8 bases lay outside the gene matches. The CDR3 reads CASSPGLVIETQYF. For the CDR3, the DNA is TGCGCCAGCAGTCCGGGACTAGTTATCGAGACCCAGTACTTC.

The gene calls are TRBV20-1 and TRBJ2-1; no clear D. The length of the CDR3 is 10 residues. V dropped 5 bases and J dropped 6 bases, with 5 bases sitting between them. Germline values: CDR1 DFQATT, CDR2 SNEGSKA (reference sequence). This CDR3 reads CSAPLNEQFF. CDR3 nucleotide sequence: TGCAGTGCTCCACTCAATGAGCAGTTCTTC.

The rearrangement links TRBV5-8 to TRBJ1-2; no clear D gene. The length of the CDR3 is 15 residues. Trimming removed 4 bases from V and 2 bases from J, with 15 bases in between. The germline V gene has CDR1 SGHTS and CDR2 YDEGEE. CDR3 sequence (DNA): TGTGCCAGCAGCGCGGCTTTTGGACGGAACTATGGCTACACCTTC. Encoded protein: CASSAAFGRNYGYTF.

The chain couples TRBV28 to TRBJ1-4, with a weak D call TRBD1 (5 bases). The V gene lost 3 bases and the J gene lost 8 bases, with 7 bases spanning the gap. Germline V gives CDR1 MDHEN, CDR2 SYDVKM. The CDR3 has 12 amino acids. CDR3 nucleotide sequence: TGTGCCAGCAGTTTGACAGTGGAAAAACTGTTTTTT. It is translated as CASSLTVEKLFF.

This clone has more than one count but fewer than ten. CDR3 region: CASSSAGGSYNEQFF. The CDR3 coding sequence is TGTGCCAGCAGCTCCGCAGGAGGTTCCTACAATGAGCAGTTCTTC. The gene calls are TRBV7-3 and TRBJ2-1, with D perhaps TRBD2 (5 bases). The CDR3 is 15 residues long. Germline CDR1 SGHTA, CDR2 FQGTGA. With 4 bases removed from V and 1 base from J, the gap between germline ends came to 11 bases.